This entry lists 7 T cell receptor beta chains sequenced from one sample in a study of neurological immune-mediated disorders. In TCRdb, the 5' RACE reads were re-called with MiXCR into one record per CDR3 protein. Of some 78,000 distinct CDR3 sequences in the sample, approximately 5% are singletons; the top ten hold around 2.2%. Material: PBMCs. These receptors were taken from a woman aged 25 to 39 with multiple sclerosis.

This clonotype was counted many times. The V call is TRBV5-1, the J call TRBJ2-2, with 12 bases identical to TRBD2. The V gene end was trimmed by 4 bases and the J gene end by 3 bases; junction bases not matched to a gene: 4. The germline CDR1 and CDR2 sequences are SGHRS and YFSETQ. This CDR3 region has 16 residues. The CDR3 loop is CASSHRTSGDTGELFF. CDR3 DNA sequence: TGCGCCAGCAGCCACCGGACTAGCGGGGACACCGGGGAGCTGTTTTTT.

At least ten counts were recorded for this clonotype. One end of the junction fails to match germline, which may point to a read error. The V gene is TRBV28, the J gene TRBJ2-1; TRBD2 aligns across 16 bases. CDR1 is MDHEN and CDR2 is SYDVKM in the germline V gene. The CDR3 runs to 16 residues. CDR3 nucleotide sequence: TGTGCCAGCAGTCGTCCGGGACTAGCGGGAGGGCCCACGGGGGTCTTC. Translated, it gives CASSRPGLAGGPTGVF.

This clonotype was seen repeatedly, ten times or more. This chain uses TRBV7-2 with TRBJ2-1; TRBD2 matches at 8 bases. The CDR3 contains 15 residues. Germline assignment: CDR1 SGHTA and CDR2 FQGNSA. V lost 3 bases and J lost 5; bases outside the gene matches: 6. The chain's CDR3 is CASSFSSGDNNEQFF. Written as DNA, the CDR3 is TGTGCCAGCAGCTTCAGTAGCGGGGACAACAATGAGCAGTTCTTC. Variable domain in full (rest from reference TRBV7-2 and TRBJ2-1): GAGVSQSPSNKVTEKGKDVELRCDPISGHTALYWYRQSLGQGLEFLIYFQGNSAPDKSGLPSDRFSAERTGGSVSTLTIQRTQQEDSAVYLCASSFSSGDNNEQFFGPGTRLTVL.

The gene calls are TRBV29-1 and TRBJ2-3; D unclear. Per the germline V gene, CDR1 is SQVTM and CDR2 is ANQGSEA. V was clipped by 5 bases and J by 8 bases, with 11 bases between them. The CDR3 length is 11 residues. CDR3 protein: CSVHLEVTQYF. DNA for the CDR3: TGCAGCGTTCATCTTGAGGTTACGCAGTATTTT.

This chain joins TRBV10-3 and TRBJ2-2; 12 nucleotides agree with TRBD2. Germline CDR1 and CDR2: ENHRY and SYGVKD. This CDR3 region has 16 residues. Trimming removed 6 bases from V and 4 bases from J; junction bases left unmatched: 6. The CDR3 region is CAISSASGRVTGELFF. The CDR3, as DNA: TGTGCCATCAGCTCCGCTAGCGGGAGGGTCACCGGGGAGCTGTTTTTT.

The chain uses TRBV19 and TRBJ1-1, with D perhaps matching TRBD1 (6 bases). Germline loops: CDR1 LNHDA, CDR2 SQIVND (reference sequence). V was pared by 5 bases and J by 2 bases, with 12 bases between. CDR3 length: 14 residues. The CDR3 here is CASSGGDTNTEAFF. The CDR3 bases are TGTGCCAGTAGTGGGGGGGACACTAACACTGAAGCTTTCTTT. Combining the CDR3 with reference TRBV19 and TRBJ1-1 gives the whole variable domain DGGITQSPKYLFRKEGQNVTLSCEQNLNHDAMYWYRQDPGQGLRLIYYSQIVNDFQKGDIAEGYSVSREKKESFPLTVTSAQKNPTAFYLCASSGGDTNTEAFFGQGTRLTVV.

The chain recombines TRBV9 with TRBJ2-1, with D uncertain. The V end lost 0 bases, the J end lost 5 bases, and 9 bases lay between the germline ends. Germline V gene data show CDR1 as SGDLS and CDR2 as YYNGEE. The CDR3 sequence is 14 residues long. The CDR3 loop reads CASSVGRGDNEQFF. The DNA for the CDR3 is TGTGCCAGCAGCGTAGGTCGTGGGGACAATGAGCAGTTCTTC.